These T cell receptor beta chains were read from a single sample in a study of shared T cell receptors in the human thymus. This table comes from immunoSEQ multiplex PCR, and its TCRdb copy is limited to in-frame clones, with some not included. The sample includes 700,000 or so clones, around 85% of them seen just once. The same sample was also used in a study of human thymus T cells.

The sample comprised thymocytes. Receptor source: a girl less than two years old with a congenital heart defect. The CDR3 runs from the conserved cysteine through the conserved F or W. D genes are given only for firm matches. Clone size is not always given. Where it is, it says once, few, many or a class for expanded clones.

>15|-|TRBV5-1|-|TRBJ1-1
TGCGCCAGCAGCTTGGACAGGGCCTCTTCGACTGAAGCTTTCTTT
CASSLDRASSTEAFF
>13|TRBD1|TRBV28|-|TRBJ2-7
TGTGCCAGCAGTTGGACAGGAATCTACGAGCAGTACTTC
CASSWTGIYEQYF
>19|-|TRBV13|-|TRBJ2-1
TGTGCCAGCAGCACGGCCTCAGGTGTGACTAGAACCTCCTACAATGAGCAGTTCTTC
CASSTASGVTRTSYNEQFF
>14|-|TRBV6-1|-|TRBJ1-2
TGTGCCAGCAGGGAGACAGGAGTTAACTATGGCTACACCTTC
CASRETGVNYGYTF
>14|-|TRBV7-6|-|TRBJ1-2
TGTGCCAGCAGCTCCGCCTCAGGCCAGGGTGGCTACACCTTC
CASSSASGQGGYTF
>15|TRBD1|TRBV6-6|-|TRBJ1-2
TGTGCCAGCAGTCGAGGGGGCGCGTGGGGCTATGGCTACACCTTC
CASSRGGAWGYGYTF
>17|TRBD2|TRBV2|-|TRBJ2-7
TGTGCCAGCACCCAAAAAAAGAGCGGGGGGAGCTCCTACGAGCAGTACTTC
CASTQKKSGGSSYEQYF
>15|-|TRBV19|-|TRBJ1-1
TGTGCCAGTAGTATAGATAGGCTGGGTGGCAGGCCAGCTTTCTTT
CASSIDRLGGRPAFF
>16|TRBD1|TRBV28|-|TRBJ2-7
TGTGCCAGCAGACCCTCGGACAGGGGGAATCCCTACGAGCAGTACTTC
CASRPSDRGNPYEQYF
>16|-|TRBV2|-|TRBJ1-2
TGTGCCAGCAGTGCGGTTGAGCGGGGGTCTAACTATGGCTACACCTTC
CASSAVERGSNYGYTF
>16|-|TRBV7-2|-|TRBJ1-6
TGTGCCAGCAGCGCCCACACAAAAAATCGTAATTCACCCCTCCACTTT
CASSAHTKNRNSPLHF
>16|TRBD2|TRBV7-3|-|TRBJ2-1
TGTGCCAGCAGCCCTCGGGGCGGGGGGATTTACAATGAGCAGTTCTTC
CASSPRGGGIYNEQFF
>12|TRBD1|TRBV29-1|-|TRBJ2-5
TGCAGCGCGCTTGGACAGGGAGAGACCCAGTACTTC
CSALGQGETQYF
>13|-|TRBV29-1|few|TRBJ2-5
TGCAGCGTTGAGGGCAGACCCCAAGAGACCCAGTACTTC
CSVEGRPQETQYF
>18|TRBD1|TRBV19|once|TRBJ2-7
TGTGCCAGTAGTATCCCCTCCCGGGACAGGGAAGAAGTAGTCGAGCAGTACTTC
CASSIPSRDREEVVEQYF
>15|TRBD1|TRBV27|few|TRBJ1-6
TGTGCCAGCAGTCTACGACAGGGTTCCGGTTCACCCCTCCACTTT
CASSLRQGSGSPLHF
>16|-|TRBV15|-|TRBJ2-6
TGTGCCACCAGCATCGGGACAAGCTCTGGGGCCAACGTCCTGACTTTC
CATSIGTSSGANVLTF
>14|TRBD1|TRBV12-5|-|TRBJ2-1
TGTGCTAGTGGTTTGCCAGTGAGGGGGCATGAGCAGTTCTTC
CASGLPVRGHEQFF
>15|TRBD1|TRBV5-1|-|TRBJ2-7
TGCGCCAGCAGCTTGGCCGAGGGACAGGGCTACGAGCAGTACTTC
CASSLAEGQGYEQYF
>15|-|TRBV27|-|TRBJ2-7
TGTGCCAGCAGTTTGAGGTCAGAGGACTCCTACGAGCAGTACTTC
CASSLRSEDSYEQYF
>17|-|TRBV5-1|-|TRBJ2-1
TGCGCCAGCAGCTTGAGGGGGGAGGGGGACAGGCTAAATGAGCAGTTCTTC
CASSLRGEGDRLNEQFF
>17|TRBD1|TRBV6-1|-|TRBJ1-1
TGTGCCAGCAGTGCTGACAGGGGGAGGGTGCTGAACACTGAAGCTTTCTTT
CASSADRGRVLNTEAFF
>16|-|TRBV5-1|-|TRBJ1-6
TGCGCCAGCAGCTCAGACACAGGGCCTTATAATTCACCCCTCCACTTT
CASSSDTGPYNSPLHF
>18|TRBD1|TRBV18|-|TRBJ2-7
TGTGCCAGCTCACGTCGGTCTTCGAGGGACAGATACTCCTACGAGCAGTACTTC
CASSRRSSRDRYSYEQYF
>15|-|TRBV6-5|-|TRBJ1-2
TGTGCCATCTCCAACCAACTCACCGGGGTTCGGGGCTACACCTTC
CAISNQLTGVRGYTF
>16|-|TRBV9|-|TRBJ1-3
TGTGCCAGCAGCGTAGGGGCAGGCTCTGCGGGAAACACCATATATTTT
CASSVGAGSAGNTIYF
>14|TRBD1|TRBV18|-|TRBJ2-2
TGTGCCAGCTCACCGGGACAGCCAACCGGGGAGCTGTTTTTT
CASSPGQPTGELFF
>13|-|TRBV6-5|once|TRBJ1-3
TGTGCCAGCAGTTTGCGATCTGGAAACACCATATATTTT
CASSLRSGNTIYF
>17|-|TRBV10-3|-|TRBJ1-2
TGTGCCATCAGTGAGTCAGGCCGGACTCCTCCTAACTATGGCTACACCTTC
CAISESGRTPPNYGYTF
>19|-|TRBV12-5|-|TRBJ2-7
TGTGCTAGTGGTTCGAACCCCGGGACAAGGGAACTTCCCTCCTACGAGCAGTACTTC
CASGSNPGTRELPSYEQYF
>15|-|TRBV6-1|-|TRBJ1-4
TGTGCCAGCAGTGAAGCGAAGGGCAGGGCGATAAAACTGTTTTTT
CASSEAKGRAIKLFF
>14|TRBD1|TRBV5-1|-|TRBJ1-1
TGCGCCAGCAGGAAAACAGGGGTGGACACTGAAGCTTTCTTT
CASRKTGVDTEAFF
>12|TRBD1|TRBV29-1|-|TRBJ1-1
TGCAGCGTTTCTACAGGGGGCACTGAAGCTTTCTTT
CSVSTGGTEAFF
>15|-|TRBV6-6|-|TRBJ1-2
TGTGCCAGCAGCGCGACCGTAGCCCACCCCTATGGCTACACCTTC
CASSATVAHPYGYTF
>16|TRBD1|TRBV28|-|TRBJ1-2
TGTGCCAGCAGTTTCGTCCTACAGGGGGCTATAGCCGGCTACACCTTC
CASSFVLQGAIAGYTF
>12|-|TRBV9|-|TRBJ1-1
TGTGCCAGCAGCGTAGGGCACACTGAAGCTTTCTTT
CASSVGHTEAFF
>11|-|TRBV30|once|TRBJ1-2
TGTGCCTGGAGTGCCCCATATGGCTACACCTTC
CAWSAPYGYTF
>15|TRBD1|TRBV5-6|-|TRBJ1-6
TGTGCCAGCAGCGGCAAGGGACAGGTTAATTCACCCCTCCACTTT
CASSGKGQVNSPLHF
>15|TRBD1|TRBV5-6|-|TRBJ1-2
TGTGCCAGCAGCCTAGGTGTCAGGGGGCGCGATGGCTACACCTTC
CASSLGVRGRDGYTF
>18|TRBD1|TRBV7-3|-|TRBJ1-1
TGTGCCAGCAGCTTAAAGGCCGTGGCAGGGGGCCCGAACACTGAAGCTTTCTTT
CASSLKAVAGGPNTEAFF
>18|TRBD1|TRBV4-3|-|TRBJ1-5
TGCGCCAGCAGCCAAGATACGAAGGACAGGACGTCGGATCAGCCCCAGCATTTT
CASSQDTKDRTSDQPQHF
>12|-|TRBV10-2|-|TRBJ1-1
TGCGCCAGCAGTGAGAACGGGGGGGGAGCTTTCTTT
CASSENGGGAFF
>17|TRBD1|TRBV5-1|-|TRBJ1-2
TGCGCCAGCAGCTTCGGGGACAGGAAGGAGCCTAACTATGGCTACACCTTC
CASSFGDRKEPNYGYTF
>17|-|TRBV7-2|-|TRBJ2-7
TGTGCCAGCAGCTTAGACACCACACAGGAAAGCTCCTACGAGCAGTACTTC
CASSLDTTQESSYEQYF
>15|-|TRBV7-3|-|TRBJ2-7
TGTGCCAGCAGCTTAGGGCGCGGGGCAGCCTACGAGCAGTACTTC
CASSLGRGAAYEQYF
>13|-|TRBV2|-|TRBJ1-5
TGTGCCAGCAGTCCACAATTAGGACAGCGAAGGAATTTT
CASSPQLGQRRNF
>19|-|TRBV4-3|-|TRBJ1-1
TGCGCCAGCAGCCAAGATTATGAGATGGGCGTTAAGATGAACACTGAAGCTTTCTTT
CASSQDYEMGVKMNTEAFF
>14|-|TRBV9|-|TRBJ2-2
TGTGCCAGCAGCGCCCGGAGGGGGCCCGGGGAGCTGTTTTTT
CASSARRGPGELFF
>14|-|TRBV4-3|-|TRBJ1-2
TGCGCCAGCAGCCAGGACATAGGAAACTATGGCTACACCTTC
CASSQDIGNYGYTF
>14|-|TRBV5-1|-|TRBJ2-7
TGCGCCAGCAGCTTCGCCGGGTCACCCTACGAGCAGTACTTC
CASSFAGSPYEQYF
>15|-|TRBV7-8|-|TRBJ1-5
TGTGCCAGCAGCCCCCGACAGGACGAGTTGAGGCCCCAGCATTTT
CASSPRQDELRPQHF
>13|TRBD2|TRBV2|-|TRBJ2-7
TGTGCCAGCACTAGGACTAGCCTCTCCGAGCAGTACTTC
CASTRTSLSEQYF
>18|TRBD2|TRBV28|-|TRBJ2-3
TGTGCCAGCAGTCCCCCGGCGGGAGCACACCGCCTCCGGGATACGCAGTATTTT
CASSPPAGAHRLRDTQYF
>14|TRBD1|TRBV29-1|-|TRBJ1-2
TGCAGCGTTGTATTGGGGACAGGGGCCCGGGGCTACACCTTC
CSVVLGTGARGYTF
>15|-|TRBV7-9|few|TRBJ1-2
TGTGCCAGCACCAGATTGAACTACCATAACTATGGCTACACCTTC
CASTRLNYHNYGYTF
>14|-|TRBV7-9|-|TRBJ1-2
TGTGCCAGCAGCTTAGCGAAGGGGTTGGATGGCTACACCTTC
CASSLAKGLDGYTF
>14|TRBD2|TRBV6-5|few|TRBJ2-7
TGTGCCAGCAAGGGGGGACTAGCCTCCTACGAGCAGTACTTC
CASKGGLASYEQYF
>12|-|TRBV6-1|-|TRBJ2-2
TGTGCCAGCCAACGCCACGGCGGGGAGCTGTTTTTT
CASQRHGGELFF
>16|TRBD2|TRBV10-2|once|TRBJ2-7
TGCGCCAGCAGTGAGTCCCCTAGCGGGGCCAGCTACGAGCAGTACTTC
CASSESPSGASYEQYF
>14|TRBD1|TRBV7-8|few|TRBJ1-5
TGTGCCAGCTTGAGGGGACAGGCCAATCAGCCCCAGCATTTT
CASLRGQANQPQHF